Listed below are T cell receptor beta chains from one sample, sequenced in a study of T cells in Graves' hyperthyroidism and ophthalmopathy. From the multiplex PCR reads, TCRdb called clonotypes with MiXCR, one entry per CDR3 protein. Seen here are roughly 660,000 distinct CDR3 sequences, roughly 17% observed once, and the top ten hold 15% to 18%. The material sequenced was blood. The receptors derive from a man between 45 and 60 years old with Graves' hyperthyroidism. The CDR3 runs from the conserved cysteine through the conserved F or W. The D gene is left open where the match is weak. Where a row states a size, it is once, few, many or the class of an expanded clone; other rows omit it.

cdr3_aa: CASSPRSGRVHNEQFF; cdr3_nt: TGTGCCAGCAGCCCGAGGAGCGGGAGGGTGCACAATGAGCAGTTCTTC; clone_size: many; d_call: TRBD2; v_call: TRBV7-2; j_call: TRBJ2-1
cdr3_aa: CASGGYTEAFF; cdr3_nt: TGTGCCAGCGGGGGGTACACTGAAGCTTTCTTT; clone_size: many; d_call: NA; v_call: TRBV6-1; j_call: TRBJ1-1
cdr3_aa: CASSLIARGEKETQYF; cdr3_nt: TGTGCCAGCAGCTTAATTGCGAGAGGGGAAAAAGAGACCCAGTACTTC; clone_size: many; d_call: NA; v_call: TRBV11-2; j_call: TRBJ2-5
cdr3_aa: CASSLAGTGLGNTIYF; cdr3_nt: TGTGCCAGCAGCTTGGCCGGGACAGGCCTTGGAAACACCATATATTTT; clone_size: many; d_call: TRBD1; v_call: TRBV7-6; j_call: TRBJ1-3
cdr3_aa: CAIWGPRNEQFF; cdr3_nt: TGTGCCATCTGGGGACCCCGGAATGAGCAGTTCTTC; clone_size: many; d_call: NA; v_call: TRBV10-3; j_call: TRBJ2-1
cdr3_aa: CASSRTSGREQFF; cdr3_nt: TGCGCCAGCAGCCGGACTAGCGGGAGGGAGCAGTTCTTC; clone_size: NA; d_call: TRBD2; v_call: TRBV4-3; j_call: TRBJ2-1
cdr3_aa: CASSQDSGSPGNTIYF; cdr3_nt: TGTGCCAGCAGCCAAGATAGCGGGTCTCCTGGAAACACCATATATTTT; clone_size: NA; d_call: NA; v_call: TRBV4-2; j_call: TRBJ1-3
cdr3_aa: CATSDGGSYEQYF; cdr3_nt: TGTGCCACCAGTGATGGGGGGTCCTACGAGCAGTACTTC; clone_size: NA; d_call: NA; v_call: TRBV24-1; j_call: TRBJ2-7
cdr3_aa: CASTTVTSGITDTQYF; cdr3_nt: TGTGCCAGCACCACGGTGACTAGCGGGATAACAGATACGCAGTATTTT; clone_size: many; d_call: TRBD2; v_call: TRBV28; j_call: TRBJ2-3
cdr3_aa: CASSERRVSTDTQYF; cdr3_nt: TGTGCCAGCAGTGAACGAAGGGTGAGCACAGATACGCAGTATTTT; clone_size: few; d_call: NA; v_call: TRBV6-1; j_call: TRBJ2-3
cdr3_aa: CASSIPPSSGSYYEQYF; cdr3_nt: TGTGCCAGCAGCATACCTCCATCTAGCGGGAGCTACTACGAGCAGTACTTC; clone_size: many; d_call: TRBD2; v_call: TRBV11-2; j_call: TRBJ2-7
cdr3_aa: CASSSTQTQYF; cdr3_nt: TGTGCCAGCAGCTCCACCCAGACCCAGTACTTC; clone_size: few; d_call: NA; v_call: TRBV5-4; j_call: TRBJ2-5
cdr3_aa: CAGSLPIERVSGEQYF; cdr3_nt: TGTGCCGGCAGTCTCCCGATCGAGCGGGTTTCGGGAGAGCAGTACTTC; clone_size: few; d_call: NA; v_call: TRBV7-2; j_call: TRBJ2-7
cdr3_aa: CATAGSSSGNTIYF; cdr3_nt: TGCGCCACCGCCGGGTCGAGCTCTGGAAACACCATATATTTT; clone_size: many; d_call: NA; v_call: TRBV10-2; j_call: TRBJ1-3
cdr3_aa: CASRSAGEKSYNEQFF; cdr3_nt: TGTGCCAGCAGGTCGGCGGGAGAAAAGTCCTACAATGAGCAGTTCTTC; clone_size: few; d_call: TRBD2; v_call: TRBV6-1; j_call: TRBJ2-1
cdr3_aa: CASSSSGGGRMNTEAFF; cdr3_nt: TGTGCCAGCAGCTCCAGTGGGGGGGGGAGGATGAACACTGAAGCTTTCTTT; clone_size: NA; d_call: NA; v_call: TRBV11-2; j_call: TRBJ1-1
cdr3_aa: CASSLESYGPNEQFF; cdr3_nt: TGTGCCAGCAGCTTGGAGTCTTACGGGCCGAATGAGCAGTTCTTC; clone_size: many; d_call: NA; v_call: TRBV7-2; j_call: TRBJ2-1
cdr3_aa: CASSYSTGIYEQYF; cdr3_nt: TGTGCCAGCAGTTACTCGACAGGGATCTACGAGCAGTACTTC; clone_size: few; d_call: TRBD1; v_call: TRBV6-5; j_call: TRBJ2-7
cdr3_aa: CASSLVGRRNEKLFF; cdr3_nt: TGTGCCAGCAGTTTAGTCGGGCGGAGGAATGAAAAACTGTTTTTT; clone_size: NA; d_call: NA; v_call: TRBV12-3/TRBV12-4; j_call: TRBJ1-4
cdr3_aa: CSASGVTDTGELFF; cdr3_nt: TGCAGTGCTAGTGGAGTGACAGACACCGGGGAGCTGTTTTTT; clone_size: NA; d_call: NA; v_call: TRBV20-1; j_call: TRBJ2-2
cdr3_aa: CASTEASAYLTDTQYF; cdr3_nt: TGTGCCAGTACCGAGGCTAGCGCATACCTCACAGATACGCAGTATTTT; clone_size: many; d_call: NA; v_call: TRBV6-1; j_call: TRBJ2-3
cdr3_aa: CSATGTSIGDEQFF; cdr3_nt: TGCAGTGCTACAGGGACTAGCATTGGCGATGAGCAGTTCTTC; clone_size: many; d_call: TRBD2; v_call: TRBV20-1; j_call: TRBJ2-1
cdr3_aa: CASSAGLAGSYNEQFF; cdr3_nt: TGTGCCAGCAGTGCCGGACTAGCGGGATCCTACAATGAGCAGTTCTTC; clone_size: NA; d_call: TRBD2; v_call: TRBV27; j_call: TRBJ2-1
cdr3_aa: CASSKLRGIGGDQPQHF; cdr3_nt: TGTGCCAGCAGCAAGCTTCGGGGTATTGGGGGGGATCAGCCCCAGCATTTT; clone_size: few; d_call: NA; v_call: TRBV6-1; j_call: TRBJ1-5